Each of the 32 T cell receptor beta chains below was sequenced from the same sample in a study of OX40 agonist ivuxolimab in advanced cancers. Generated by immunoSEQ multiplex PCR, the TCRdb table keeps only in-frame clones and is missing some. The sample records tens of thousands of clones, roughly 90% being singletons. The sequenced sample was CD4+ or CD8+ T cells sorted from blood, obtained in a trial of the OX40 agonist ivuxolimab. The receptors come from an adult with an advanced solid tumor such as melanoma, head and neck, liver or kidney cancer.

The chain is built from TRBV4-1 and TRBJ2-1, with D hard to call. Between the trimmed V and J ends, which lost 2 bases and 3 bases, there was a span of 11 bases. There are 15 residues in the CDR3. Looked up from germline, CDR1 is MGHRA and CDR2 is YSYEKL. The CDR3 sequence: CASSQPADYYNEQFF. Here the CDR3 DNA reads TGCGCCAGCAGCCAACCGGCGGATTACTACAATGAGCAGTTCTTC.

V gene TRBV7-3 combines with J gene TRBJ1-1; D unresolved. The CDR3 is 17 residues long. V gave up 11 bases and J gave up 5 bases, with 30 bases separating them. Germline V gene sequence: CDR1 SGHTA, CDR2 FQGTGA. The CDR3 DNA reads TGTGCCGTTAGCGGGTCCCTAGACGGATCGGGGTTTACTGAAGCTTTCTTT. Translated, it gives CAVSGSLDGSGFTEAFF.

The CDR3 region is CASSLGGATGELFF. The CDR3, as DNA: TGTGCCAGCAGCTTAGGGGGAGCCACCGGGGAGCTGTTTTTT. The V gene is TRBV7-6, the J gene TRBJ2-2; possibly TRBD2 for D (5 bases). CDR3 length: 14 residues. Trimming left V 1 base short and J 4 bases short, with 7 bases between. Germline V gene data show CDR1 as SGHVS and CDR2 as FNYEAQ.

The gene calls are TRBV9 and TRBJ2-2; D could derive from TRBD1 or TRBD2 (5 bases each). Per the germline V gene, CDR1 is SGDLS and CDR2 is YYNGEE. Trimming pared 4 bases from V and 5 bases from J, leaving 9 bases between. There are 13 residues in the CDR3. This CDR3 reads CASSPRGTGELFF. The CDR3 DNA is TGTGCCAGCAGCCCGAGGGGTACCGGGGAGCTGTTTTTT.

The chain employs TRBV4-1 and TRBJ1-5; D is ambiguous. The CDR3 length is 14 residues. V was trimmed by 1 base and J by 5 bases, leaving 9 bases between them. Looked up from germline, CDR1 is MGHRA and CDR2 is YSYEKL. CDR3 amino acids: CASSQVHSDQPQHF. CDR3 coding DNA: TGCGCCAGCAGCCAAGTTCATTCTGATCAGCCCCAGCATTTT.

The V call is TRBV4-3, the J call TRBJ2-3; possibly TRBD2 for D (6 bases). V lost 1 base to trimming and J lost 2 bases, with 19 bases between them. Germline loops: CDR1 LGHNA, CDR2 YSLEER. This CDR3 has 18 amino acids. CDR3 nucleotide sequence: TGCGCCAGCAGCCAAGTCGGGGGTTTGGGCACCCACACAGATACGCAGTATTTT. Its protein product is CASSQVGGLGTHTDTQYF.

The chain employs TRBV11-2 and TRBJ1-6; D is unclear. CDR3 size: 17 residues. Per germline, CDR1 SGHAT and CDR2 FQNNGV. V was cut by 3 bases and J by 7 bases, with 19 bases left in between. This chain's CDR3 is CASSFSPGGSQNSPLHF. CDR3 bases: TGTGCCAGCAGCTTCTCTCCGGGCGGTTCACAAAATTCACCCCTCCACTTT.

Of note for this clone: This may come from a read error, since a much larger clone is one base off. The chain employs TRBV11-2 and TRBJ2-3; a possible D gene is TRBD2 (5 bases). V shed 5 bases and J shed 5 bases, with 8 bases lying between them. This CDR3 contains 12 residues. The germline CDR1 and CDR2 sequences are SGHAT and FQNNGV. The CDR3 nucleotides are TGTGCCAGCAGCGTAGGACTAGATACGCAGTATTTT. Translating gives CASSVGLDTQYF.

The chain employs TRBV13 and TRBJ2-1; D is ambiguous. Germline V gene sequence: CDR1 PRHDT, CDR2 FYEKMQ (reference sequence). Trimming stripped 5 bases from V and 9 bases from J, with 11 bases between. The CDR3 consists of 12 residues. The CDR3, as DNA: TGTGCCAGCAGCCTGTCGAATTCTGAGCAGTTCTTC. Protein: CASSLSNSEQFF.

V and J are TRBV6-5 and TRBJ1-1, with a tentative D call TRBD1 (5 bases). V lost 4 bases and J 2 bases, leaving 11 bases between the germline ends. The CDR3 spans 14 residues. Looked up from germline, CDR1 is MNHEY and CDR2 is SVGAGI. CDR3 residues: CASSLTETNTEAFF. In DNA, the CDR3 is TGTGCCAGCAGTTTGACAGAAACAAACACTGAAGCTTTCTTT.

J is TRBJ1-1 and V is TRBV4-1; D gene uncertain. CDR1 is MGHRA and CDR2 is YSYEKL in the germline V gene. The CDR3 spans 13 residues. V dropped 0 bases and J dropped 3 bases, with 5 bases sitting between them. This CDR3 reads CASSQDGDTEAFF. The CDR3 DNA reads TGCGCCAGCAGCCAAGACGGGGACACTGAAGCTTTCTTT.

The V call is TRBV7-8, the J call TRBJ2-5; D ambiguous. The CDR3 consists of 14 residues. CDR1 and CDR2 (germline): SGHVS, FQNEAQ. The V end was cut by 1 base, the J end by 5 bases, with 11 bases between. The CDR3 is CASSLEFAFETQYF. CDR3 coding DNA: TGTGCCAGCAGCTTAGAGTTCGCGTTTGAGACCCAGTACTTC.

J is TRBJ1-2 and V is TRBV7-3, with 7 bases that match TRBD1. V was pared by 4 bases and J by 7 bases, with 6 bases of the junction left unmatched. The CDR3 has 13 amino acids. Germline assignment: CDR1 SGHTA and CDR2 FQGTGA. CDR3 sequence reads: CASSSTGAAGYTF. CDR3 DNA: TGTGCCAGCAGCTCCACAGGGGCTGCTGGCTACACCTTC.

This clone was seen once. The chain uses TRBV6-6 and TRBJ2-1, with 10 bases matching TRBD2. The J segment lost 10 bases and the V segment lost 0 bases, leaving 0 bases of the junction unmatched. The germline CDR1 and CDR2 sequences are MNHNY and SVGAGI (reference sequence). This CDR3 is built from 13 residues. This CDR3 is CASSYSGLAEQFF. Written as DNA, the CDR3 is TGTGCCAGCAGTTACTCGGGACTAGCGGAGCAGTTCTTC.

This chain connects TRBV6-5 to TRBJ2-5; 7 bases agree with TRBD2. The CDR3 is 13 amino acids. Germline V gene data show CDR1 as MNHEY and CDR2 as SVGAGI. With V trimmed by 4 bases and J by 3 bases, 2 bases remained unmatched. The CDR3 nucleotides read TGTGCCAGCAGTTTGGGGAGGGAAGAGACCCAGTACTTC. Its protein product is CASSLGREETQYF.

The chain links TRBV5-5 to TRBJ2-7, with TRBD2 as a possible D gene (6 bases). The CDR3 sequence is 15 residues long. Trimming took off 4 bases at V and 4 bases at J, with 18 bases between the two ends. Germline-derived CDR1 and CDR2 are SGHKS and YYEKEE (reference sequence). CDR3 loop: CASSPRAGLSYEQYF. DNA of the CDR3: TGTGCCAGCAGCCCTCGGGCAGGACTATCATACGAGCAGTACTTC.

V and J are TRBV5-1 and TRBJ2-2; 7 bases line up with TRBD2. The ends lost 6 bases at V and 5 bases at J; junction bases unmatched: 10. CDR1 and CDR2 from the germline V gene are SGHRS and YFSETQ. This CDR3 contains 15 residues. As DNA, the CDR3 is TGCGCCAGCACCTACCCTAGCGGAGAGACCGGGGAGCTGTTTTTT. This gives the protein CASTYPSGETGELFF.

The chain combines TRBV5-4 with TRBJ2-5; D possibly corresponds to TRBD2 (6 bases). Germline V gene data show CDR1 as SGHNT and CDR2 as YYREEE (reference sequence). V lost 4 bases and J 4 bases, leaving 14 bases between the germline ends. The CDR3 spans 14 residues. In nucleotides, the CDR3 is TGTGCCAGCAGCCAACCGGGACTCTCAGAGACCCAGTACTTC. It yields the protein CASSQPGLSETQYF. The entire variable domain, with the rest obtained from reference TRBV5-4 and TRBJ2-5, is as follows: ETGVTQSPTHLIKTRGQQVTLRCSSQSGHNTVSWYQQALGQGPQFIFQYYREEENGRGNFPPRFSGLQFPNYSSELNVNALELDDSALYLCASSQPGLSETQYFGPGTRLLVL.

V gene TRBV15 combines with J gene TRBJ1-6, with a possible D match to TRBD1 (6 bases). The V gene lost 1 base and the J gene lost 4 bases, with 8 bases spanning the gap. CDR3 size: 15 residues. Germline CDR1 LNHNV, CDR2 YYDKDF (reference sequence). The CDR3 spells CATSRADRYNSPLHF. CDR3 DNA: TGTGCCACCAGCAGAGCCGACAGGTATAATTCACCCCTCCACTTT.

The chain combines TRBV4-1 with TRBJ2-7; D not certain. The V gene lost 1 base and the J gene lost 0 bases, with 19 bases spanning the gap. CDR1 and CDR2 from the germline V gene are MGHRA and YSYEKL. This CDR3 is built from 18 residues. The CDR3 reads CASSQGDYTKINSYEQYF. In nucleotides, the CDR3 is TGCGCCAGCAGCCAAGGGGATTATACCAAGATAAACTCCTACGAGCAGTACTTC.

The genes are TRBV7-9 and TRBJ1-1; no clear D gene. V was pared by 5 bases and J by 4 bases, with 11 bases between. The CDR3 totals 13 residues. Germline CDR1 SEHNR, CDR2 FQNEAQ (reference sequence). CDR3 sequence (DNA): TGTGCCAGCAGCCTCCAAGGGCTCACTGAAGCTTTCTTT. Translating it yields CASSLQGLTEAFF.

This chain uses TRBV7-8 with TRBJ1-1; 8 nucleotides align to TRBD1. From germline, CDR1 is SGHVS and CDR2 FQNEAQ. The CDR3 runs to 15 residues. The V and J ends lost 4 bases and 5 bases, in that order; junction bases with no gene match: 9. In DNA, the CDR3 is TGTGCCAGCAGCTCCGGGAGGACAGGGAGGACTGAAGCTTTCTTT. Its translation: CASSSGRTGRTEAFF. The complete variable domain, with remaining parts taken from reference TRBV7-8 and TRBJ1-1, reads GAGVSQSPRYKVAKRGQDVALRCDPISGHVSLFWYQQALGQGPEFLTYFQNEAQLDKSGLPSDRFFAERPEGSVSTLKIQRTQQEDSAVYLCASSSGRTGRTEAFFGQGTRLTVV.

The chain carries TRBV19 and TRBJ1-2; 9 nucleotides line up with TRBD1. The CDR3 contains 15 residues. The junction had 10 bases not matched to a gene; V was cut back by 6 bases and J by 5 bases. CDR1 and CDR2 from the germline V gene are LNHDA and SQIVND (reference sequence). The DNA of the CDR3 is TGTGCCAGTAGCGCGGCACAGGGGGCTGCTTATGGCTACACCTTC. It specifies CASSAAQGAAYGYTF.

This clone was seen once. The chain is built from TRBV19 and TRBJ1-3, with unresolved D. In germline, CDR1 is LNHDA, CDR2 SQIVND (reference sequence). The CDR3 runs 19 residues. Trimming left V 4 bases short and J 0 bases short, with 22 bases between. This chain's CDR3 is CASSTEPPYEGLSGNTIYF. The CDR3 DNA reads TGTGCCAGTAGTACAGAACCCCCCTATGAGGGCCTCTCTGGAAACACCATATATTTT.

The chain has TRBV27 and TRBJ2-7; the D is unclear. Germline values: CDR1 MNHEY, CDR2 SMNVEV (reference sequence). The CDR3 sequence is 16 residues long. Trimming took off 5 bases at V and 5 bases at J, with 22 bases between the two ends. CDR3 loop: CASSPRAGSFWDEQYF. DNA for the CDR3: TGTGCCAGCAGTCCCCGGGCAGGTAGCTTTTGGGACGAGCAGTACTTC.

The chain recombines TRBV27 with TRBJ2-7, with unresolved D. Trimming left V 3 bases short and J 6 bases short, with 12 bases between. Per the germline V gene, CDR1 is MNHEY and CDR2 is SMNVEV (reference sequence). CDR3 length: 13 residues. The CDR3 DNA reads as TGTGCCAGCAGTTTTCAGCAGTTGGGCGAGCAGTACTTC. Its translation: CASSFQQLGEQYF.

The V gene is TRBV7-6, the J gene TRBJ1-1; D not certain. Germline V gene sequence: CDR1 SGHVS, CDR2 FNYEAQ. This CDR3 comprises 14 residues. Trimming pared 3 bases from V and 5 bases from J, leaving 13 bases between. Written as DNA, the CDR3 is TGTGCCAGCAGCTTTGTTTGGGGTAGGACTGAAGCTTTCTTT. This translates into CASSFVWGRTEAFF.

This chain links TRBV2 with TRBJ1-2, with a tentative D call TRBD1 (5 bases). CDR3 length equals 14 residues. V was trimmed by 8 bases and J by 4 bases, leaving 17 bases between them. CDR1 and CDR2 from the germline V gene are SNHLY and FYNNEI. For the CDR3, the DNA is TGTGCCAGCGGGGAGGGGAAGATTAGCTATGGCTACACCTTC. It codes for CASGEGKISYGYTF. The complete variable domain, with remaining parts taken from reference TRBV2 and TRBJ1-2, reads EPEVTQTPSHQVTQMGQEVILRCVPISNHLYFYWYRQILGQKVEFLVSFYNNEISEKSEIFDDQFSVERPDGSNFTLKIRSTKLEDSAMYFCASGEGKISYGYTFGSGTRLTVV.

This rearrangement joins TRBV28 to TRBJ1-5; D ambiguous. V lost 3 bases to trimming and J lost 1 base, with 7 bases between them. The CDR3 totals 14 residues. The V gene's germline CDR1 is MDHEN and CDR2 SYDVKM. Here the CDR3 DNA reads TGTGCCAGCAGTTTCGGACCGAGCAATCAGCCCCAGCATTTT. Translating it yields CASSFGPSNQPQHF.

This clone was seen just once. The DNA of the CDR3 is TGCGCCAGCAGCGCGACTCGGGGTTCGCCCTACGAGCAGTACTTC. Translating gives CASSATRGSPYEQYF. V and J are TRBV4-3 and TRBJ2-7; possible D gene TRBD2, 5 bases. CDR1 is LGHNA, CDR2 YSLEER, per germline. The CDR3 has 15 residues. V shed 5 bases and J shed 2 bases, with 16 bases lying between them.

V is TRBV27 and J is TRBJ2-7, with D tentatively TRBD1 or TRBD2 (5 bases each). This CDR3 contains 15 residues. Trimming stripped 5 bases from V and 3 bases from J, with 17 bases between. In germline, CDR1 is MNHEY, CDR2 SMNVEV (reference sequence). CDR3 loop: CASSPYMGVIYEQYF. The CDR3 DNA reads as TGTGCCAGCAGTCCCTATATGGGGGTTATCTACGAGCAGTACTTC.

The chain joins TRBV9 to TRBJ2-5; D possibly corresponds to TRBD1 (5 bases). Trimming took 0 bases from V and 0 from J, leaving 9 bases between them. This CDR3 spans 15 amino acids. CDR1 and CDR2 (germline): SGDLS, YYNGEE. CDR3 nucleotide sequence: TGTGCCAGCAGCGTAGAAGGGGTATACCAAGAGACCCAGTACTTC. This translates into CASSVEGVYQETQYF.